The T cell receptor beta chain described here comes from a study of CD8 T cells in Susac syndrome. Study-wide points: Some 15 Susac-specific public clones were found in total CD8+ repertoires and five in CD8+ TEMRA repertoires.

Trimming removed 6 bases from V and 8 bases from J, with 22 bases in between. The CDR3 spans 15 residues. CDR1 is MNHEY and CDR2 is SMNVEV in the germline V gene (reference sequence). About this clonotype: The target antigen is unknown.

RNA, at roughly 0.5 to 1 ug, was reverse transcribed with random hexamers. The CDR3 of TCR beta was amplified by immunoSEQ multiplex PCR across 54 Vbeta and 13 Jbeta. TCRdb redid the calling of the immunoSEQ multiplex PCR reads with MiXCR, one entry per CDR3 protein. This table has around 53,000 distinct CDR3 sequences, 95% appearing once. The V call is TRBV27, the J call TRBJ1-2; a weak D match, TRBD1 (5 bases). This sequence was found in a human donor with Susac syndrome. Input material: CD8+ T cells from PBMCs. In nucleotides, the CDR3 is TGTGCCAGCAGATCCCCGTGGGGCTCCATTCACGGCTACACCTTC. Translation: CASRSPWGSIHGYTF.